These T cell receptor beta chains were read from a single sample in a study of cytomegalovirus exposure and HLA in healthy donors. Profiling relied on immunoSEQ multiplex PCR, and the TCRdb table lists in-frame clones only, not all of them. The sample includes fewer than 75,000 clones, around 95% of them seen just once. Sequences were obtained from PBMCs. The receptor source for this set is a woman in her late teens or twenties in good health and CMV-seropositive. Both conserved end residues are part of each CDR3. A D gene is named only where the DNA matches it firmly. Clone size is not always given. Where it is, it says once, few, many or a class for expanded clones.

clone_size	j_call	v_call	d_call	cdr3_length	cdr3_aa	cdr3_nt
.	TRBJ2-7	TRBV6-5	TRBD1	14	CASRQRDRVYEQYF	TGTGCCAGCAGGCAAAGGGACAGGGTTTACGAGCAGTACTTC
.	TRBJ1-2	TRBV9	TRBD1	15	CASSVEGRGGDGYTF	TGTGCCAGCAGCGTAGAAGGTCGAGGGGGCGACGGCTACACCTTC
.	TRBJ2-3	TRBV19	TRBD2	15	CASSIEGTTTDTQYF	TGTGCCAGTAGTATAGAAGGGACTACCACAGATACGCAGTATTTT
once	TRBJ1-1	TRBV12-5	.	12	CASGLVRDEAFF	TGTGCTAGTGGTTTGGTACGGGATGAAGCTTTCTTT
.	TRBJ2-1	TRBV10-1	TRBD1	15	CASRYRGDTYNEQFF	TGCGCCAGCAGATACAGGGGGGATACCTACAATGAGCAGTTCTTC
.	TRBJ2-3	TRBV9	TRBD1	14	CASSAGQGVDTQYF	TGTGCCAGCAGCGCGGGACAGGGGGTGGATACGCAGTATTTT
.	TRBJ2-7	TRBV2	TRBD2	16	CASSARTSGSSYEQYF	TGTGCCAGCAGTGCTCGGACTAGCGGGAGCTCCTACGAGCAGTACTTC
.	TRBJ1-1	TRBV9	.	15	CASSASREGSTEAFF	TGTGCCAGCAGCGCCTCCAGGGAGGGGAGCACTGAAGCTTTCTTT
.	TRBJ2-7	TRBV11-2	TRBD2	15	CASSAPGLGLYEQYF	TGTGCCAGCAGCGCCCCGGGACTAGGTCTCTACGAGCAGTACTTC
.	TRBJ2-5	TRBV2	TRBD1	17	CASSEAWQGAGQETQYF	TGTGCCAGCAGTGAAGCGTGGCAGGGGGCGGGACAAGAGACCCAGTACTTC
.	TRBJ2-1	TRBV5-8	TRBD2	16	CASSLGAGGSYNEQFF	TGTGCCAGCAGCTTGGGGGCGGGAGGATCCTACAATGAGCAGTTCTTC
.	TRBJ2-7	TRBV4-2	.	14	CASSPRGRPYEQYF	TGTGCCAGCAGCCCCCGAGGGCGACCCTACGAGCAGTACTTC
.	TRBJ1-6	TRBV5-4	.	16	CASSLAGRVGNSPLHF	TGTGCCAGCAGCTTGGCCGGCAGGGTCGGTAATTCACCCCTCCACTTT
.	TRBJ1-5	TRBV30	TRBD1	13	CAWSGQGNQPQHF	TGTGCCTGGAGTGGACAGGGAAATCAGCCCCAGCATTTT
.	TRBJ2-1	TRBV23-1	TRBD1	18	CASRRWTGPFCSYNEQFF	TGCGCCAGCAGACGGTGGACAGGACCTTTTTGCTCCTACAATGAGCAGTTCTTC
.	TRBJ1-2	TRBV2	TRBD1	13	CASSEVGQYGYTF	TGTGCCAGCAGTGAAGTGGGACAGTATGGCTACACCTTC
.	TRBJ1-4	TRBV5-1	TRBD1	16	CASSRTGFGTNEKLFF	TGCGCCAGCAGCCGGACAGGGTTTGGCACTAATGAAAAACTGTTTTTT
.	TRBJ1-5	TRBV19	TRBD1	15	CASSRGQGRYQPQHF	TGTGCCAGTAGTAGGGGACAGGGGAGGTATCAGCCCCAGCATTTT
.	TRBJ1-6	TRBV2	.	13	CASEGDYNSPLHF	TGTGCCAGCGAGGGGGACTACAATTCACCCCTCCACTTT
many	TRBJ1-1	TRBV19	TRBD1	13	CASGGGLGTEAFF	TGTGCCAGTGGAGGGGGCTTGGGCACTGAAGCTTTCTTT
.	TRBJ2-1	TRBV4-1	TRBD1	16	CASSHLEGQGDNEQFF	TGCGCCAGCAGCCATCTTGAGGGACAGGGGGACAATGAGCAGTTCTTC